This T cell receptor beta chain came from a study of T cell clonality in common variable immunodeficiency. Control and CVID samples contributed equal amounts of genomic DNA. The method was immunoSEQ multiplex PCR; TCRdb's version includes in-frame clones alone and lacks a portion of them. This repertoire holds approximately 51,000 clones, and none appear only once. Findings and caveats of the study: Shared TCRbeta clones were fewer between CVID subjects than controls. CVID subjects showed higher TCRbeta clonality than healthy controls.

This clone was observed many times. Its specificity is not known. The CDR3 end falls 3 residues outside the read, so it is completed with the germline J gene. Heparinized whole blood, 5 to 8 ml, came from each donor. The CDR3 has 14 residues. V shed 2 bases, J shed 8 bases, and the junction held 7 bases outside the gene matches. Germline loops: CDR1 SQVTM, CDR2 ANQGSEA. This sequence was found in a person aged 18-69 years in good health. Sequencing input: peripheral blood mononuclear cells. This sequence joins TRBV29-1 and TRBJ2-1; TRBD1 aligns across 9 bases. CDR3 bases read: TGCAGCGTTGAATACGGGACAGGGCTCCATGAG. Encoded protein: CSVEYGTGLHE. The whole CDR3 protein is CSVEYGTGLHEQFF.